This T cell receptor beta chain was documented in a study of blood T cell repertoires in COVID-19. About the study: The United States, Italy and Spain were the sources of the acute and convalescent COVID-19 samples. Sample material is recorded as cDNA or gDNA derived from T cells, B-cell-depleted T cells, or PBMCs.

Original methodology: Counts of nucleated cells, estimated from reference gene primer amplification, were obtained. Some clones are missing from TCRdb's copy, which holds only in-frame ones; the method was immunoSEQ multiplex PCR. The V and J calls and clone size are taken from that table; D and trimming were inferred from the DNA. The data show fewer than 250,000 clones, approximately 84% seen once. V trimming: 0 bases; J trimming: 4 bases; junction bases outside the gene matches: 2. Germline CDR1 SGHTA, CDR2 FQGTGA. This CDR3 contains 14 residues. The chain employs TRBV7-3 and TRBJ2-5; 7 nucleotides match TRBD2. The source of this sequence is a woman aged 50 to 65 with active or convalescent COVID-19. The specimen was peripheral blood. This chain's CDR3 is CASSLTGGGETQYF. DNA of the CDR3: TGTGCCAGCAGCTTAACAGGCGGGGGAGAGACCCAGTACTTC. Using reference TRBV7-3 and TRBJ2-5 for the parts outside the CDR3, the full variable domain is GAGVSQTPSNKVTEKGKYVELRCDPISGHTALYWYRQSLGQGPEFLIYFQGTGAADDSGLPNDRFFAVRPEGSVSTLKIQRTERGDSAVYLCASSLTGGGETQYFGPGTRLLVL.